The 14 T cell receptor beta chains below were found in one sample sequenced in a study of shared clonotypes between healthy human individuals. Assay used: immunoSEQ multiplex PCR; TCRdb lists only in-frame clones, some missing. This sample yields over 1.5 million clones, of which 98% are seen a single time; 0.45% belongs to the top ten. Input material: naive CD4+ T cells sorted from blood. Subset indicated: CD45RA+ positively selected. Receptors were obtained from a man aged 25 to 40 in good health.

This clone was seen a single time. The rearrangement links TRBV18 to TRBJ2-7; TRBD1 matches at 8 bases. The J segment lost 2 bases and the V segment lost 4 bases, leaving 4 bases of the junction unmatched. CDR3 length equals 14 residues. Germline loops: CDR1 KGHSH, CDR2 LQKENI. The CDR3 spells CASSRRTGTYEQYF. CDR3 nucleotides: TGTGCCAGCTCACGGCGGACAGGGACCTACGAGCAGTACTTC.

The CDR3 sequence: CSDRRTSGFTGYNEQFF. CDR3 DNA: TGCAGCGACAGAAGGACTAGCGGGTTCACTGGCTACAATGAGCAGTTCTTC. The chain couples TRBV29-1 to TRBJ2-1; 11 bases align to TRBD2. CDR1 SQVTM and CDR2 ANQGSEA come from the germline V gene. The CDR3 consists of 17 residues. Unmatched junction bases numbered 14, after V lost 7 bases and J lost 3 bases.

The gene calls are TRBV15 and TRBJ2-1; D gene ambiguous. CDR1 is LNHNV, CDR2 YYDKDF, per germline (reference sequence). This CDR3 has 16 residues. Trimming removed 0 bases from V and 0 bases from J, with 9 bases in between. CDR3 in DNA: TGTGCCACCAGCAGAGATTACTCGCTCTCCTACAATGAGCAGTTCTTC. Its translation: CATSRDYSLSYNEQFF. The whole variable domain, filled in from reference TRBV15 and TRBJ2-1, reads DAMVIQNPRYQVTQFGKPVTLSCSQTLNHNVMYWYQQKSSQAPKLLFHYYDKDFNNEADTPDNFQSRRPNTSFCFLDIRSPGLGDTAMYLCATSRDYSLSYNEQFFGPGTRLTVL.

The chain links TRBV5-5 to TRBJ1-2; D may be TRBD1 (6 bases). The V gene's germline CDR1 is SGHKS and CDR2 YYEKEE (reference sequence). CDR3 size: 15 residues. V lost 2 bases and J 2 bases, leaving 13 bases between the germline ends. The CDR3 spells CASSFPQGRNYGYTF. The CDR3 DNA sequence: TGTGCCAGCAGCTTCCCCCAGGGGCGCAACTATGGCTACACCTTC.

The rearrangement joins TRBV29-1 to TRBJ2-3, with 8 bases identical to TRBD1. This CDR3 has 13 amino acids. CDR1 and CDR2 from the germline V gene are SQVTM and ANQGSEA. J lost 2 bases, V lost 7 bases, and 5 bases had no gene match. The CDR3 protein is CSARTGTTDTQYF. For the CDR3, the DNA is TGCAGCGCCCGGACAGGGACCACAGATACGCAGTATTTT.

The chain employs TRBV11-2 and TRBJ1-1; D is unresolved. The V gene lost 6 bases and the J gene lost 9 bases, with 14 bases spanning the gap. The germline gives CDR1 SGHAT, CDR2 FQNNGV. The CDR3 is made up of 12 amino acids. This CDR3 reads CASSPPGRQAFF. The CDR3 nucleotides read TGTGCCAGCAGTCCCCCCGGCAGACAAGCTTTCTTT.

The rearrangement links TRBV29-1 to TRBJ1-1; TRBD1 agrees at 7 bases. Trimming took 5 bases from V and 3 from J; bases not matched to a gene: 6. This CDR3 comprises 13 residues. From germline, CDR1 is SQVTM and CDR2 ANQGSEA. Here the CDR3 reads CSVRTGMDTEAFF. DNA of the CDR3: TGCAGCGTTCGGACAGGTATGGACACTGAAGCTTTCTTT. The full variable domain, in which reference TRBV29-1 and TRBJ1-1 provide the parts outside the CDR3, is SAVISQKPSRDICQRGTSLTIQCQVDSQVTMMFWYRQQPGQSLTLIATANQGSEATYESGFVIDKFPISRPNLTFSTLTVSNMSPEDSSIYLCSVRTGMDTEAFFGQGTRLTVV.

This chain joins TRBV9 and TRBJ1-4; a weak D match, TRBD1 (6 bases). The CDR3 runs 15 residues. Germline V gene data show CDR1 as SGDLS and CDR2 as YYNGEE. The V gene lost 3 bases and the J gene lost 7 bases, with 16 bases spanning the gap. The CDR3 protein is CASSASDRFGEKLFF. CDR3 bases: TGTGCCAGCAGCGCATCCGACAGGTTTGGTGAAAAACTGTTTTTT.

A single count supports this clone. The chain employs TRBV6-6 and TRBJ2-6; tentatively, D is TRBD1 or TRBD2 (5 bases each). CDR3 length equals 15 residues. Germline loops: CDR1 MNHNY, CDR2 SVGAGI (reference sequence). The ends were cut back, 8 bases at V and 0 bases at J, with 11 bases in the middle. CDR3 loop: CASCNGGSGANVLTF. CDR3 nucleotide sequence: TGTGCCAGCTGCAATGGGGGCTCTGGGGCCAACGTCCTGACTTTC.

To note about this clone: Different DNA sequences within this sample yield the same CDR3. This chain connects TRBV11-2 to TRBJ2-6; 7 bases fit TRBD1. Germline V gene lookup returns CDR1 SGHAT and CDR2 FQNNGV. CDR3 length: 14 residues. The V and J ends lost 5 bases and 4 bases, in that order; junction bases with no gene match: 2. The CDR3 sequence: CASSLQGGANVLTF. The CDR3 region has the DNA TGTGCCAGCAGCCTACAGGGGGGGGCCAACGTCCTGACTTTC.

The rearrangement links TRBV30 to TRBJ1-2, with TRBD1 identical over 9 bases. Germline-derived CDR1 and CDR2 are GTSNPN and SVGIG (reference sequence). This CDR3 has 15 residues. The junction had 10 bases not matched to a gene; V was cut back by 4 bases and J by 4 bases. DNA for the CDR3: TGTGCCTGGACTCACCCCGGGACAGGGACCTATGGCTACACCTTC. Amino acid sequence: CAWTHPGTGTYGYTF. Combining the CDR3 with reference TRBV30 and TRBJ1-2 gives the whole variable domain SQTIHQWPATLVQPVGSPLSLECTVEGTSNPNLYWYRQAAGRGLQLLFYSVGIGQISSEVPQNLSASRPQDRQFILSSKKLLLSDSGFYLCAWTHPGTGTYGYTFGSGTRLTVV.

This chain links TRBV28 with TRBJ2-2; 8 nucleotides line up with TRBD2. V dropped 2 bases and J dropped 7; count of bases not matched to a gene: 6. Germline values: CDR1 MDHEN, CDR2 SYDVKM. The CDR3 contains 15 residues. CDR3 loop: CASSLRPGGVGELFF. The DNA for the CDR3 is TGTGCCAGCAGTTTACGGCCCGGGGGGGTCGGGGAGCTGTTTTTT.

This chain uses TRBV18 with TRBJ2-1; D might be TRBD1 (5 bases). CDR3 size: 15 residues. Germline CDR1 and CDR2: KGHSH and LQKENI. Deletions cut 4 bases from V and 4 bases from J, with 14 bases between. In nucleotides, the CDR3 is TGTGCCAGCTCACTCAAAAGGACAAGTTACAATGAGCAGTTCTTC. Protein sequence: CASSLKRTSYNEQFF. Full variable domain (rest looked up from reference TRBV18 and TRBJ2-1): NAGVMQNPRHLVRRRGQEARLRCSPMKGHSHVYWYRQLPEEGLKFMVYLQKENIIDESGMPKERFSAEFPKEGPSILRIQQVVRGDSAAYFCASSLKRTSYNEQFFGPGTRLTVL.

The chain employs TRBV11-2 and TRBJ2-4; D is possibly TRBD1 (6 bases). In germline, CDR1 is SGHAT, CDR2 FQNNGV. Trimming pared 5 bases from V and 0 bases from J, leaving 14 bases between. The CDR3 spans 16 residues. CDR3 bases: TGTGCCAGCAGCCCCCGACAGGCGTTAGCCAAAAACATTCAGTACTTC. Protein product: CASSPRQALAKNIQYF.